The table lists the clone carrying this T cell receptor beta chain with a few counts. What it recognizes is unknown. In TCRdb, the RT-PCR reads were re-called with MiXCR into one record per CDR3 protein. The sample holds 750,000 to 850,000 distinct CDR3 sequences, about a fifth seen once. These data are taken from a study of response to subunit inactivated influenza vaccine. The study, taken as a whole, reports: T cells newly recruited by each seasonal influenza vaccination are few, the authors suggested.

Germline loops: CDR1 SGHNT, CDR2 YYREEE (reference sequence). CDR3 size: 14 residues. Losses at the gene ends were 3 bases for V and 6 bases for J; bases not matched to a gene: 7. The chain links TRBV5-4 to TRBJ1-2; 8 nucleotides match TRBD1. This receptor was identified in a man aged 50-60 years who received an inactivated influenza vaccine. The specimen comprised PBMCs from blood, sampled 4 to 6 days after vaccination. The CDR3 spells CASSSGQGYDGYTF. CDR3 bases: TGTGCCAGCAGCTCAGGACAGGGTTATGATGGCTACACCTTC.